Listed below are T cell receptor beta chains from one sample, sequenced in a study of memory CD4+ T cells and cytomegalovirus serostatus. Only in-frame clones appear in the TCRdb table, and some are missing; sequencing was by immunoSEQ multiplex PCR. In the table there are tens of thousands of clones, more than 75% of which are singletons. Sequencing was carried out using memory CD4+ T cells from blood. The receptor source for this set is an adult in good health and CMV-seronegative. CDR3s include the opening cysteine and the closing phenylalanine or tryptophan. The D gene is left open where the match is weak. Size is stated for part of the rows, as once, few or many counts, or as a class when the clone is expanded.

CDR3nt,CDR3aa,v_gene,abundance,d_gene,j_gene
TGTGCCAGCAGCCCACAGGGTCGGGGCTATGGCTACACCTTC,CASSPQGRGYGYTF,TRBV11-2,few,NA,TRBJ1-2
TGCGCCAGCAGTGATGAACATGAGCAGTTCTTC,CASSDEHEQFF,TRBV10-2,once,NA,TRBJ2-1
TGTGCCAGCAGCAATTTCAGGGGGCAAGCTAACTATGGCTACACCTTC,CASSNFRGQANYGYTF,TRBV7-9,NA,TRBD1,TRBJ1-2
TGTGCCAGCAGGGGGCAACCACAAGAGACCCAGTACTTC,CASRGQPQETQYF,TRBV6-1,NA,NA,TRBJ2-5
TGTGCCAGCAGTGCAGCCCAAGGGAGCTACACCTTC,CASSAAQGSYTF,TRBV2,NA,NA,TRBJ1-2
TGTGCCAGCAGCTCTAGGGGACACAAGAACACTGAAGCTTTCTTT,CASSSRGHKNTEAFF,TRBV11-1,NA,NA,TRBJ1-1
TGTGCCAGCAGCTTGGGACAGGGGATAGTCTACGAGCAGTACTTC,CASSLGQGIVYEQYF,TRBV5-8,once,TRBD1,TRBJ2-7
TGTGCCAGCAGTGGGGTGGCGGGTATTACAGATACGCAGTATTTT,CASSGVAGITDTQYF,TRBV2,NA,NA,TRBJ2-3
TGTGCCAGCAGCTTGACTCTAGCCCACTCCTACGAGCAGTACTTC,CASSLTLAHSYEQYF,TRBV4-2,NA,NA,TRBJ2-7
TGTGCCAGCGTAGGGCTCCAAGAGACCCAGTACTTC,CASVGLQETQYF,TRBV2,NA,NA,TRBJ2-5
TGTGCTAGGGGGGGCAGGGACTACGAGCAGTACTTC,CARGGRDYEQYF,TRBV12-5,NA,NA,TRBJ2-7
TGTGCCAGAAGCTCACAGGGGGGAAGAAATCAGCCCCAGCATTTT,CARSSQGGRNQPQHF,TRBV5-3,NA,TRBD1,TRBJ1-5
TGCGCCAGCAGCTGGGGACAGGGAGGGTTTAATTCACCCCTCCACTTT,CASSWGQGGFNSPLHF,TRBV5-1,NA,TRBD1,TRBJ1-6
TGTGCCAGCAGCCTGGGAAACTTGAACACTGAAGCTTTCTTT,CASSLGNLNTEAFF,TRBV7-3,NA,NA,TRBJ1-1
TGTGCCAGCAGGGAGGGGATGAACACTGAAGCTTTCTTT,CASREGMNTEAFF,TRBV7-9,medium-sized,NA,TRBJ1-1
TGTGCCAGCAGCTTGGTCGGTACCGGTCTGGGGTATGGCTACACCTTC,CASSLVGTGLGYGYTF,TRBV5-4,NA,NA,TRBJ1-2